This T cell receptor (beta chain) was captured in a study of T-cell memory formation after mild COVID-19. As concerns this clonotype: What it binds is not known.

In germline, CDR1 is SGHRS, CDR2 YFSETQ. V lost 5 bases and J lost 4, with 13 bases in between. The CDR3 is 13 residues long. Findings of the study overall: Mainly CM and EM harbored the contracting CD4+ clones; mainly EMRA harbored the CD8+ ones. What remained unconfirmed was the SARS-CoV-2 specificity of second-wave clones peaking on day 37.

5'RACE primed from the constant segment yielded TCR alpha and TCR beta cDNA libraries bearing sample barcodes and UMIs. One entry per CDR3 protein results from TCRdb running MiXCR on the 5' RACE reads. Among fewer than 600,000 distinct CDR3 sequences listed, less than 25% were seen once. Input material: PBMCs or a T cell subset sorted from them (not recorded which). This rearrangement joins TRBV5-1 to TRBJ2-7; tentatively, D is TRBD1 (6 bases). This sequence originates from an adult woman who had mild COVID-19 (a few samples of this study predate the infection). Cell type and time point are not known. The CDR3 DNA reads TGCGCCAGCAGTCGGGACATATATTACGAGCAGTACTTC. It specifies CASSRDIYYEQYF.